The clone carrying this T cell receptor (delta chain) was seen a few times. Antigen specificity is unknown. After alphabeta T cell depletion, CD3+ Vdelta1+ Vdelta2- thymocytes were sorted. Between about 98% and 99.6% of sorted thymocytes were Vdelta1+. This record comes from a study of Vδ1+ human thymocytes. Study observations and caveats: Thymic TRG and TRD repertoires appeared highly polyclonal. The authors advised highly purified populations and single-cell validation. Despite high sort purity, roughly 20% of thymic T cell receptor delta sequences were Vdelta2.

Germline V lookup: CDR1 GEAIGNYY, CDR2 EKD. The CDR3 covers 15 residues. Trimming removed 3 bases at V and 4 bases at J, with 17 bases between. Extracted RNA was reverse transcribed into cDNA. The CDR3 regions were amplified by multiplex PCR from V-gene primers to a constant-region primer. With CATT, TCRdb re-called clones from the multiplex PCR reads. This table has approximately 24,000 delta-chain clones, under 8% appearing once. The chain employs TRDV2 and TRDJ1; D is unresolved. The receptor comes from a girl in the first two years of life who had congenital heart surgery. Sequenced sample: Vdelta1+ gamma-delta thymocytes from the thymus. Subset indicated: FACS-sorted CD3+ TCRalphabeta- TCRVdelta1+ TCRVdelta2- thymocytes. CDR3 protein: CACDPTALVSDKLIF. The CDR3 DNA follows: TGTGCCTGTGACCCGACTGCGCTCGTTAGCGATAAACTCATCTTT.